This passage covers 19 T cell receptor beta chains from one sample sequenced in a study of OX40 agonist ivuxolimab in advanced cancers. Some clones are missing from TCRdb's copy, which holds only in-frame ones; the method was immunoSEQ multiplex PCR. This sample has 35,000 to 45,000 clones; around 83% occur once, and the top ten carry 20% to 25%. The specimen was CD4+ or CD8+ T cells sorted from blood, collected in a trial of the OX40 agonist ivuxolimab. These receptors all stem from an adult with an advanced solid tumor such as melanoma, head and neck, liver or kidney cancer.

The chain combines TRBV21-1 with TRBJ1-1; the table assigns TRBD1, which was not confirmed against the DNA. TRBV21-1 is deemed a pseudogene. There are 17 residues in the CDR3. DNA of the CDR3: TGTGCCAGCACCCTATTAGAAGGGGGCTTCATGAACACTGAAGCTTTCTTT. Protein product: CASTLLEGGFMNTEAFF.

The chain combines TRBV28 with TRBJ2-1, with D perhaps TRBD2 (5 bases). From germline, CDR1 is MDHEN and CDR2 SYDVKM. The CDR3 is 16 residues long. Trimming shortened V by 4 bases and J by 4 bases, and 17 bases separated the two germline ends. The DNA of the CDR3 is TGTGCCAGCAGTTGGGTAGTCCGGGGTTATTACAATGAGCAGTTCTTC. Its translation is CASSWVVRGYYNEQFF.

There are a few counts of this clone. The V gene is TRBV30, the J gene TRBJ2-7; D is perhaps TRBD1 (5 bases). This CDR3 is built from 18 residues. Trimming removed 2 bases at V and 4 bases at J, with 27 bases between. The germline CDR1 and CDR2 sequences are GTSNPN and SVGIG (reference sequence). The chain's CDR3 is CAWSRFWTDSRTAYEQYF. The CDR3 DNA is TGTGCCTGGAGTAGGTTTTGGACCGACAGTAGAACAGCATACGAGCAGTACTTC.

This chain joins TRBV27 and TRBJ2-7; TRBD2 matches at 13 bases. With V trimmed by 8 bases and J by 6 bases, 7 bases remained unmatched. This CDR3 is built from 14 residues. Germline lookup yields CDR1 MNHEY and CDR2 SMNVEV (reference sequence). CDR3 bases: TGTGCCAGCTGGACTAGCGGGGGAATCTCCGAGCAGTACTTC. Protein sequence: CASWTSGGISEQYF.

CDR3 amino acids: CASSVVVDYNEQFF. In DNA form, the CDR3 reads TGTGCCAGCAGCGTAGTGGTAGATTACAATGAGCAGTTCTTC. The chain carries TRBV9 and TRBJ2-1, with D uncertain. The length of the CDR3 is 14 residues. The V end was cut by 0 bases, the J end by 4 bases, with 8 bases between. In germline, CDR1 is SGDLS, CDR2 YYNGEE.

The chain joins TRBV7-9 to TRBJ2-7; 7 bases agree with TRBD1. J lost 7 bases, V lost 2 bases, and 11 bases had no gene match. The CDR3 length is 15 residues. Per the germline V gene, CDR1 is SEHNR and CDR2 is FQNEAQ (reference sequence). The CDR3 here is CASSLLGTEPWEQYF. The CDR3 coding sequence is TGTGCCAGCAGCTTACTTGGGACAGAACCTTGGGAGCAGTACTTC.

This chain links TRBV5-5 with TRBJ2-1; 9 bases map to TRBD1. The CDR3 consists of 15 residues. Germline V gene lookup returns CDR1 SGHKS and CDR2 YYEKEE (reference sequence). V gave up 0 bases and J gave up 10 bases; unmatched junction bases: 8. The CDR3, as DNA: TGTGCCAGCAGCTTGGGTCCCGGGACAGGGAACGAGCAGTTCTTC. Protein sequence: CASSLGPGTGNEQFF. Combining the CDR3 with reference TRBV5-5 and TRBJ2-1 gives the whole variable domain DAGVTQSPTHLIKTRGQQVTLRCSPISGHKSVSWYQQVLGQGPQFIFQYYEKEERGRGNFPDRFSARQFPNYSSELNVNALLLGDSALYLCASSLGPGTGNEQFFGPGTRLTVL.

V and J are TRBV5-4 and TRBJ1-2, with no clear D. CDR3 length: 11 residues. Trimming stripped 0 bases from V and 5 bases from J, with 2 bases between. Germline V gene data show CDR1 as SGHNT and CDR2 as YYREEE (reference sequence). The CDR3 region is CASSLGYGYTF. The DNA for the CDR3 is TGTGCCAGCAGCTTGGGATATGGCTACACCTTC. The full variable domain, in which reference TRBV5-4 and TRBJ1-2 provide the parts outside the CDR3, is ETGVTQSPTHLIKTRGQQVTLRCSSQSGHNTVSWYQQALGQGPQFIFQYYREEENGRGNFPPRFSGLQFPNYSSELNVNALELDDSALYLCASSLGYGYTFGSGTRLTVV.

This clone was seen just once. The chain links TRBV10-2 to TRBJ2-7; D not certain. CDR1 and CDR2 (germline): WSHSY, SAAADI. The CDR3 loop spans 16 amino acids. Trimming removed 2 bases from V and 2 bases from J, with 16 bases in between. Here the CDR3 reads CASSEPRDLRPYEQYF. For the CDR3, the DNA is TGCGCCAGCAGTGAGCCCAGAGACTTGCGTCCCTACGAGCAGTACTTC.

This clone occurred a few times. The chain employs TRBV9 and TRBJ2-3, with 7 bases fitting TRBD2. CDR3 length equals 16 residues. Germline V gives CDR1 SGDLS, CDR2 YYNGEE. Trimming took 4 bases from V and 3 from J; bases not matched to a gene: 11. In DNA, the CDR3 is TGTGCCAGCAGCCCAAATTGGGACTATACAACAGATACGCAGTATTTT. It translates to CASSPNWDYTTDTQYF.

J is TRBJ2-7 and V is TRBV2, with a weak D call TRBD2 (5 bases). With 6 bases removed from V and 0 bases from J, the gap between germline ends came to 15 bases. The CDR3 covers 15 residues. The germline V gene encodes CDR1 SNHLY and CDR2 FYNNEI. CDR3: CASRGLAGLSYEQYF. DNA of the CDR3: TGTGCCAGCAGAGGACTTGCGGGCCTCTCCTACGAGCAGTACTTC. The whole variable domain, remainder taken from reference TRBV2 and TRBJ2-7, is EPEVTQTPSHQVTQMGQEVILRCVPISNHLYFYWYRQILGQKVEFLVSFYNNEISEKSEIFDDQFSVERPDGSNFTLKIRSTKLEDSAMYFCASRGLAGLSYEQYFGPGTRLTVT.

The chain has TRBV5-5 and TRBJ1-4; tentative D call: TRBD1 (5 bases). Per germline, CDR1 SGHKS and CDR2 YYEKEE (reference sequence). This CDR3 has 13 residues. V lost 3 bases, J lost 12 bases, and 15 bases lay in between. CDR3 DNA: TGTGCCAGCAGCTGGGGGGTGGCCGTAGAACTGTTTTTT. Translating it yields CASSWGVAVELFF. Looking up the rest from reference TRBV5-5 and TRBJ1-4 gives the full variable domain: DAGVTQSPTHLIKTRGQQVTLRCSPISGHKSVSWYQQVLGQGPQFIFQYYEKEERGRGNFPDRFSARQFPNYSSELNVNALLLGDSALYLCASSWGVAVELFFGSGTQLSVL.

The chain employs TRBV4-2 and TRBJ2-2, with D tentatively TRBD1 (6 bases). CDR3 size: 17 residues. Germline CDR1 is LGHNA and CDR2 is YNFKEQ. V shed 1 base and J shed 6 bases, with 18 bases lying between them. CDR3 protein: CASSQAEGVEPAGELFF. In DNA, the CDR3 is TGTGCCAGCAGCCAAGCCGAGGGGGTAGAACCGGCCGGGGAGCTGTTTTTT.

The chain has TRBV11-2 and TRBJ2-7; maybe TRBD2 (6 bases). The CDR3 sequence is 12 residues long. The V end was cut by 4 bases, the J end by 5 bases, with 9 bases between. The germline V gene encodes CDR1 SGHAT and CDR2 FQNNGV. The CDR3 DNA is TGTGCCAGCAGCTGGGGAGGACACGAGCAGTACTTC. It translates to CASSWGGHEQYF.

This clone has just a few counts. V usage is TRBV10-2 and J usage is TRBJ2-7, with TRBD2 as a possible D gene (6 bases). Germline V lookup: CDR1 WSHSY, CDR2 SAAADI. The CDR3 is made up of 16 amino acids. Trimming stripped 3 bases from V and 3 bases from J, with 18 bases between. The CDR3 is CASSDPSDYQFYEQYF. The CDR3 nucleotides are TGCGCCAGCAGTGACCCATCGGACTACCAGTTCTACGAGCAGTACTTC.

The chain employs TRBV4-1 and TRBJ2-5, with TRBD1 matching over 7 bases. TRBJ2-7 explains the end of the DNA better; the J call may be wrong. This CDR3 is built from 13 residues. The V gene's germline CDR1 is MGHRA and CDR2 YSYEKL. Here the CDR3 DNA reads TGCGCCAGCAGCCAAACGACAGGGTTCGAGCAGTACTTC. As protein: CASSQTTGFEQYF.

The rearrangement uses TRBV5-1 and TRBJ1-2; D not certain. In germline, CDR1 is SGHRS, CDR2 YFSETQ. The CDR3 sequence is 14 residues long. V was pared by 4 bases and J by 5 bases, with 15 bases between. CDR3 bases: TGCGCCAGCAGCCCCCCCAGCGAAGGGTATGGCTACACCTTC. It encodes CASSPPSEGYGYTF.

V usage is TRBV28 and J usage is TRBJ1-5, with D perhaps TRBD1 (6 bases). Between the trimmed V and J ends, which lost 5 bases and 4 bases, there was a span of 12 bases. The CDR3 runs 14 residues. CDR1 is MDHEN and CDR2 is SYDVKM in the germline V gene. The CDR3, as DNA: TGTGCCAGCAGTCCTCGAGGGGGGAATCAGCCCCAGCATTTT. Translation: CASSPRGGNQPQHF. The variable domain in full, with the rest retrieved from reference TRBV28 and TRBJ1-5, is DVKVTQSSRYLVKRTGEKVFLECVQDMDHENMFWYRQDPGLGLRLIYFSYDVKMKEKGDIPEGYSVSREKKERFSLILESASTNQTSMYLCASSPRGGNQPQHFGDGTRLSIL.

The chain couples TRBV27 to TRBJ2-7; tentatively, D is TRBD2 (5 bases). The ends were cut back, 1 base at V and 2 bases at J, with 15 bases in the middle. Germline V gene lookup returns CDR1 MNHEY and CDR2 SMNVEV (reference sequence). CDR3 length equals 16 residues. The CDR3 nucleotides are TGTGCCAGCAGTTTATTGCCCGTCGGGGTCCCCTACGAGCAGTACTTC. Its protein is CASSLLPVGVPYEQYF.